This TCR beta chain stems from a study of shared clonotypes between healthy human individuals. Whole-study findings and limits: Tissue TCR repertoires likely differ from these blood-only repertoires.

Positive CCR7 selection of CD45RO-negative cells yielded the naive CD8 cells, and terminally differentiated effector memory CD45RA+ cells were excluded. Trimming left V 5 bases short and J 0 bases short, with 7 bases between. Germline CDR1 reads SEHNR; CDR2 reads FQNEAQ (reference sequence). The CDR3 consists of 14 residues. This was a deep-level run. Here immunoSEQ multiplex PCR was the method, and the copy in TCRdb shows in-frame clones only, minus some. The table has around 2,000,000 clones, over 85% seen once. This clone was found a few times. Its antigen is not identified. At the DNA level, this CDR3 is encoded by other sequences in the same sample as well.

This TCR was sampled from a man aged 18 to 30 in good health. Sequencing was carried out using naive CD8+ T cells sorted from blood. The chain carries TRBV7-9 and TRBJ1-4, with no clear D. CDR3 region: CASSRTATNEKLFF. Written as DNA, the CDR3 is TGTGCCAGCAGCCGGACGGCAACTAATGAAAAACTGTTTTTT.